This T cell receptor (beta chain) derives from a study of vaccination effects on CD4 cells after COVID-19. Study overall: Prior to sequencing, the ViraFEST assay stimulated PBMC with viral peptide pools, which expanded the antigen-specific CD4+ T cells. Of the BNT162b2 and mRNA-1273 vaccines, participants received two doses of one or the other. The study, taken as a whole, reports: Long after vaccination, the clones induced by infection and by vaccine shrank markedly in size.

Isolating CD4+ T cells followed approximately nine days of culture. IL-2 medium supplanted half the medium on days 3 and 7. TCRdb keeps only in-frame clones here, not all; method: immunoSEQ multiplex PCR. This table has about 74,000 clones, approximately 80% appearing once. Turning to this clone: The antigen remains unidentified.

V was shortened by 3 bases and J by 0 bases, with 16 bases between the two germline ends. Per the germline V gene, CDR1 is SNHLY and CDR2 is FYNNEI. The CDR3 covers 17 residues. The sequencing used CD4+ T cells from PBMCs cultured without peptide, collected before COVID-19 vaccination. The chain carries TRBV2 and TRBJ2-3; D remains ambiguous. The clonotype originates from a human donor who received a COVID-19 vaccine. CDR3 residues: CASSEVPLGPSTDTQYF. The CDR3 DNA reads as TGTGCCAGCAGTGAGGTTCCGCTAGGCCCTAGCACAGATACGCAGTATTTT.